Each of the 25 T cell receptor beta chains below was sequenced from the same sample in a study of OX40 agonist ivuxolimab in advanced cancers. Sequencing used immunoSEQ multiplex PCR; TCRdb keeps in-frame clones, though not all of them. The table records tens of thousands of clones, roughly 91% of them present only once. Sequenced here: CD4+ or CD8+ T cells sorted from blood, sampled in a trial of the OX40 agonist ivuxolimab. These receptors were collected from an adult with an advanced solid tumor such as melanoma, head and neck, liver or kidney cancer.

The chain is built from TRBV5-1 and TRBJ1-1; D may be TRBD1 (5 bases). The length of the CDR3 is 16 residues. V lost 4 bases to trimming and J lost 3 bases, with 19 bases between them. Germline lookup yields CDR1 SGHRS and CDR2 YFSETQ. CDR3 sequence (DNA): TGCGCCAGCAGCCCACATCGCGGGGGGGTGGACACTGAAGCTTTCTTT. Its protein is CASSPHRGGVDTEAFF.

V is TRBV5-6 and J is TRBJ1-1; D remains ambiguous. Germline CDR1 and CDR2: SGHDT and YYEEEE. The CDR3 sequence is 15 residues long. The germline V and J ends were trimmed by 4 bases and 6 bases, with 19 bases remaining between them. DNA of the CDR3: TGTGCCAGCAGCCCGGCCCCCATCTATGGGCCTGAAGCTTTCTTT. Its translation: CASSPAPIYGPEAFF.

This chain links TRBV27 with TRBJ2-7; D might be TRBD1 (5 bases). Germline CDR1 reads MNHEY; CDR2 reads SMNVEV (reference sequence). Trimming cost V 5 bases and J 0 bases, with 14 bases left between them. This CDR3 is built from 15 residues. The CDR3 nucleotides are TGTGCCAGCAGTACTCCAGGGTCGAGCTCCTACGAGCAGTACTTC. Translation gives CASSTPGSSSYEQYF.

V usage is TRBV27 and J usage is TRBJ1-2; D unclear. Germline CDR1 is MNHEY and CDR2 is SMNVEV (reference sequence). The CDR3 has 15 amino acids. The V and J ends lost 7 bases and 4 bases respectively, with 19 bases between them. The CDR3, as DNA: TGTGCCAGCAAACACCAAAACGGGCCGCCCTATGGCTACACCTTC. This codes for CASKHQNGPPYGYTF.

The chain uses TRBV11-2 and TRBJ2-2; D is possibly TRBD1 or TRBD2 (7 bases each). CDR3 length: 16 residues. Per the germline V gene, CDR1 is SGHAT and CDR2 is FQNNGV. Trimming took off 3 bases at V and 6 bases at J, with 17 bases between the two ends. CDR3: CASSFLRGGGAGELFF. The CDR3, as DNA: TGTGCCAGCAGCTTCCTCAGGGGGGGAGGCGCCGGGGAGCTGTTTTTT.

This sequence joins TRBV9 and TRBJ1-5; D not certain. Per germline, CDR1 SGDLS and CDR2 YYNGEE. V lost 0 bases to trimming and J lost 3 bases, with 7 bases between them. This CDR3 is built from 14 residues. Here the CDR3 reads CASSVAPINQPQHF. CDR3 bases: TGTGCCAGCAGCGTAGCTCCGATCAATCAGCCCCAGCATTTT.

This clone was counted once. The rearrangement uses TRBV7-3 and TRBJ2-2; D call uncertain. The CDR3 loop spans 15 amino acids. The germline V gene has CDR1 SGHTA and CDR2 FQGTGA. The V gene lost 6 bases and the J gene lost 5 bases, with 16 bases spanning the gap. CDR3 sequence reads: CASSPASASTGELFF. The CDR3 DNA follows: TGTGCCAGCAGTCCAGCCTCGGCATCTACCGGGGAGCTGTTTTTT.

This clone was found a few times. The V call is TRBV29-1, the J call TRBJ2-7; 11 bases match TRBD1. The ends lost 4 bases at V and 7 bases at J; junction bases unmatched: 6. The length of the CDR3 is 13 residues. Germline lookup yields CDR1 SQVTM and CDR2 ANQGSEA. The CDR3 coding sequence is TGCAGCGTTGCCTTGGACAGGGGGCAGGAGCAGTACTTC. Residues: CSVALDRGQEQYF.

A note on this clone: Other DNA sequences in this specimen translate into the identical CDR3. The V and J genes are TRBV19 and TRBJ1-1; possibly TRBD1 for D (5 bases). Deletions cut 6 bases from V and 5 bases from J, with 13 bases between. The CDR3 runs 13 residues. Germline CDR1 reads LNHDA; CDR2 reads SQIVND (reference sequence). As DNA, the CDR3 is TGTGCCAGTAGGGGGCCCCGCGAAACTGAAGCTTTCTTT. Its translation is CASRGPRETEAFF.

This chain joins TRBV19 and TRBJ1-1; possibly TRBD1 for D (5 bases). The CDR3 is 15 residues long. The V end lost 3 bases, the J end lost 5 bases, and 16 bases lay between the germline ends. CDR1 is LNHDA, CDR2 SQIVND, per germline (reference sequence). Here the CDR3 reads CASSIPGRSRTEAFF. The DNA for the CDR3 is TGTGCCAGTAGTATTCCAGGGAGGTCCAGGACTGAAGCTTTCTTT.

The chain uses TRBV30 and TRBJ1-5; 8 bases are a match to TRBD1. Germline lookup yields CDR1 GTSNPN and CDR2 SVGIG (reference sequence). The V gene end was trimmed by 2 bases and the J gene end by 4 bases; junction bases not matched to a gene: 4. The CDR3 runs 14 residues. CDR3 coding DNA: TGTGCCTGGAGTTTCGGACAGGGAAATCAGCCCCAGCATTTT. This translates into CAWSFGQGNQPQHF.

The chain links TRBV5-6 to TRBJ2-3; TRBD2 aligns across 7 bases. V was pared by 7 bases and J by 9 bases, with 11 bases of the junction left unmatched. The CDR3 has 13 residues. Per the germline V gene, CDR1 is SGHDT and CDR2 is YYEEEE. CDR3 coding DNA: TGTGCCAGCTGTCTAGCGGATCTCGCCACGCAGTATTTT. Protein sequence: CASCLADLATQYF.

The J gene is TRBJ1-6, the V gene TRBV7-6; no clear D gene. CDR1 and CDR2 (germline): SGHVS, FNYEAQ. V was pared by 2 bases and J by 4 bases, with 6 bases between. This CDR3 contains 14 residues. CDR3 loop: CASSLKEYNSPLHF. CDR3 nucleotide sequence: TGTGCCAGCAGCTTAAAGGAATATAATTCACCCCTCCACTTT. Full variable domain (missing parts from reference TRBV7-6 and TRBJ1-6): GAGVSQSPRYKVTKRGQDVALRCDPISGHVSLYWYRQALGQGPEFLTYFNYEAQQDKSGLPNDRFSAERPEGSISTLTIQRTEQRDSAMYRCASSLKEYNSPLHFGNGTRLTVT.

This rearrangement joins TRBV28 to TRBJ2-1, with D uncertain. CDR1 is MDHEN and CDR2 is SYDVKM in the germline V gene. Trimming pared 8 bases from V and 9 bases from J, leaving 14 bases between. This CDR3 is built from 12 residues. The CDR3 DNA follows: TGTGCCAGCCAGGCCCGGCTTTTTGAGCAGTTCTTC. The encoded protein is CASQARLFEQFF.

This chain links TRBV6-6 with TRBJ2-3, with unresolved D. V was pared by 4 bases and J by 6 bases, with 8 bases between. Germline V gene lookup returns CDR1 MNHNY and CDR2 SVGAGI (reference sequence). CDR3 length: 12 residues. CDR3 DNA sequence: TGTGCCAGCAGTTCCTTCCAGGATACGCAGTATTTT. It specifies CASSSFQDTQYF.

The V call is TRBV19, the J call TRBJ2-1; TRBD2 might be the D (5 bases). The V gene's germline CDR1 is LNHDA and CDR2 SQIVND (reference sequence). Trimming cost V 3 bases and J 10 bases, with 13 bases left between them. This CDR3 has 13 amino acids. CDR3 protein: CASSIEGKREQFF. The CDR3 bases are TGTGCCAGTAGTATTGAGGGTAAGCGGGAGCAGTTCTTC. The full variable domain, in which reference TRBV19 and TRBJ2-1 provide the parts outside the CDR3, is DGGITQSPKYLFRKEGQNVTLSCEQNLNHDAMYWYRQDPGQGLRLIYYSQIVNDFQKGDIAEGYSVSREKKESFPLTVTSAQKNPTAFYLCASSIEGKREQFFGPGTRLTVL.

This chain uses TRBV9 with TRBJ1-1; a possible D gene is TRBD1 (6 bases). Looked up from germline, CDR1 is SGDLS and CDR2 is YYNGEE. The V end was cut by 4 bases, the J end by 0 bases, with 13 bases between. The CDR3 sequence is 15 residues long. The CDR3 sequence: CASSPGGDMNTEAFF. In DNA, the CDR3 is TGTGCCAGCAGCCCGGGGGGGGACATGAACACTGAAGCTTTCTTT.

The chain uses TRBV7-2 and TRBJ2-1, with D perhaps given as TRBD1 or TRBD2 (6 bases each). From germline, CDR1 is SGHTA and CDR2 FQGNSA. The V gene lost 5 bases and the J gene lost 7 bases, with 27 bases spanning the gap. The CDR3 has 18 residues. CDR3 in amino acids: CASSDRWGAGRVRNEQFF. The CDR3 nucleotides are TGTGCCAGCAGCGACCGGTGGGGGGCGGGCCGGGTTCGGAATGAGCAGTTCTTC.

V and J are TRBV2 and TRBJ2-7; the D gene is possibly TRBD2 (6 bases). The CDR3 consists of 12 residues. Germline CDR1 reads SNHLY; CDR2 reads FYNNEI. Between the trimmed V and J ends, which lost 4 bases and 3 bases, there was a span of 7 bases. CDR3 coding DNA: TGTGCCAGCAGTGGCGGGAACTACGAGCAGTACTTC. It translates to CASSGGNYEQYF.

This clone was seen only once. The CDR3 region has the DNA TGTGCCAGCAGCTTAGTTGACGGGAACACCGGGGAGCTGTTTTTT. Encoded protein: CASSLVDGNTGELFF. The chain uses TRBV7-6 and TRBJ2-2; D is undetermined. The CDR3 has 15 amino acids. CDR1 and CDR2 (germline): SGHVS, FNYEAQ. The ends were cut back, 1 base at V and 1 base at J, with 7 bases in the middle.

The V gene is TRBV28, the J gene TRBJ1-1; D is possibly TRBD1 (5 bases). The length of the CDR3 is 17 residues. V was shortened by 4 bases and J by 0 bases, with 18 bases between the two germline ends. Germline assignment: CDR1 MDHEN and CDR2 SYDVKM. The CDR3 reads CASSSYGARGMNTEAFF. CDR3 nucleotide sequence: TGTGCCAGCAGTTCATATGGGGCACGGGGCATGAACACTGAAGCTTTCTTT.

This clone has a handful of counts. The rearrangement links TRBV5-4 to TRBJ1-1; 9 bases fit TRBD1. Looked up from germline, CDR1 is SGHNT and CDR2 is YYREEE (reference sequence). Germline trimming cut 5 bases from V and 2 bases from J; bases unmatched to any gene: 7. The CDR3 has 15 residues. The CDR3: CASSISGQGNTEAFF. DNA for the CDR3: TGTGCCAGCAGTATCTCGGGACAGGGCAACACTGAAGCTTTCTTT.

This clone was seen more than once but under ten times. The CDR3 protein is CASKGQGRETQYF. The CDR3 DNA sequence: TGTGCCAGCAAAGGACAGGGGCGGGAGACCCAGTACTTC. The chain links TRBV27 to TRBJ2-5; 9 bases match TRBD1. With 7 bases clipped from V and 5 bases from J, the junction kept 5 bases outside the gene matches. The germline V gene has CDR1 MNHEY and CDR2 SMNVEV (reference sequence). The CDR3 has 13 residues.

The chain's CDR3 is CASSQNNRGRVEKLFF. Here the CDR3 DNA reads TGCGCCAGCAGCCAAAATAACAGGGGGCGCGTTGAAAAACTGTTTTTT. This chain connects TRBV4-3 to TRBJ1-4; 9 positions agree with TRBD1. This CDR3 has 16 amino acids. CDR1 LGHNA and CDR2 YSLEER come from the germline V gene. The trim removed 2 bases at V and 7 bases at J, leaving 8 bases unmatched.

The chain links TRBV27 to TRBJ2-7; D is unclear. V was clipped by 2 bases and J by 5 bases, with 16 bases between them. The germline gives CDR1 MNHEY, CDR2 SMNVEV (reference sequence). CDR3 length: 15 amino acids. CDR3 in amino acids: CASSLTNGPTHEQYF. In DNA, the CDR3 is TGTGCCAGCAGTTTAACAAACGGCCCAACGCACGAGCAGTACTTC.